Following are 15 T cell receptor beta chains from one sample sequenced in a study of graft-versus-host responses after intestinal transplantation. The assay was immunoSEQ multiplex PCR, and TCRdb's table has in-frame clones only and misses some. The profile shows approximately 97,000 clones, around 91% of them singletons. Their recognized antigens are unknown. The sample in question was unstimulated CD4+ T cells sorted from spleen or lymph node cells, obtained before transplant. The receptors here all came from a human donor who was the organ donor for an intestinal transplant.

This chain links TRBV5-6 with TRBJ2-5, with D maybe TRBD1 (6 bases). V gave up 0 bases and J gave up 4 bases, with 19 bases separating them. Germline V gene lookup returns CDR1 SGHDT and CDR2 YYEEEE. The CDR3 spans 17 residues. DNA for the CDR3: TGTGCCAGCAGCTTGGTTACTGAGCGCCAGGGGCGAGAGACCCAGTACTTC. Translation: CASSLVTERQGRETQYF.

The rearrangement joins TRBV5-6 to TRBJ1-2, with 8 bases identical to TRBD1. The germline V gene has CDR1 SGHDT and CDR2 YYEEEE. The ends lost 6 bases at V and 4 bases at J; junction bases unmatched: 5. This CDR3 is built from 13 residues. The DNA for the CDR3 is TGTGCCAGCATCGGAGACAGGGGCTATGGCTACACCTTC. Its translation: CASIGDRGYGYTF.

The CDR3 protein is CASGLFSGEANEKLFF. The DNA of the CDR3 is TGTGCTAGTGGTTTATTTAGCGGGGAAGCTAATGAAAAACTGTTTTTT. This chain uses TRBV12-5 with TRBJ1-4; D remains ambiguous. The V gene's germline CDR1 is LGHNT and CDR2 FRNRAP. V was pared by 3 bases and J by 3 bases, with 14 bases between. CDR3 size: 16 residues.

The chain couples TRBV7-2 to TRBJ1-5; a possible D gene is TRBD1 (5 bases). Germline CDR1 SGHTA, CDR2 FQGNSA. Trimming left V 3 bases short and J 3 bases short, with 12 bases between. The CDR3 length is 15 residues. In DNA, the CDR3 is TGTGCCAGCAGCTTGATCAGTGGGGCCAATCAGCCCCAGCATTTT. Its translation is CASSLISGANQPQHF.

This sequence joins TRBV27 and TRBJ2-1; 9 nucleotides agree with TRBD2. This CDR3 spans 14 amino acids. J was trimmed by 7 bases and V by 3 bases; bases with no gene match: 4. Germline loops: CDR1 MNHEY, CDR2 SMNVEV (reference sequence). The DNA of the CDR3 is TGTGCCAGCAGTTTTGCTAGCGGGGTAAATGAGCAGTTCTTC. It translates to CASSFASGVNEQFF.

CDR3 amino acids: CASRRQGAYYGYTF. In DNA, the CDR3 is TGTGCCAGCAGGCGACAGGGGGCTTACTATGGCTACACCTTC. This rearrangement joins TRBV27 to TRBJ1-2; TRBD1 matches 10 bases. The germline V gene has CDR1 MNHEY and CDR2 SMNVEV (reference sequence). The CDR3 runs to 14 residues. V was pared by 6 bases and J by 3 bases, with 4 bases of the junction left unmatched.

As DNA, the CDR3 is TGCGCCAGCAGCTATGGACAGGAGTACGAGCAGTACTTC. Its protein product is CASSYGQEYEQYF. The J gene is TRBJ2-7, the V gene TRBV5-1; 7 bases are shared with TRBD1. The ends lost 3 bases at V and 4 bases at J; junction bases unmatched: 4. Germline V CDR1 and CDR2: SGHRS, YFSETQ. CDR3 length equals 13 residues.

The J gene is TRBJ2-3, the V gene TRBV5-4; TRBD2 is a possible D gene (6 bases). The CDR3 covers 13 residues. V lost 7 bases and J lost 1, with 10 bases in between. Germline assignment: CDR1 SGHNT and CDR2 YYREEE (reference sequence). CDR3 nucleotide sequence: TGTGCCAGCTCGGGGGAGGGCACAGATACGCAGTATTTT. Translating gives CASSGEGTDTQYF.

The V call is TRBV2, the J call TRBJ1-5; D call uncertain. Per germline, CDR1 SNHLY and CDR2 FYNNEI. This CDR3 spans 14 amino acids. Trimming removed 2 bases at V and 1 base at J, with 6 bases between. The CDR3 is CASSEWLSNQPQHF. The CDR3 nucleotides are TGTGCCAGCAGTGAATGGCTGAGCAATCAGCCCCAGCATTTT.

V and J are TRBV7-6 and TRBJ1-6; D unclear. Trimming stripped 0 bases from V and 8 bases from J, with 11 bases between. Germline CDR1 reads SGHVS; CDR2 reads FNYEAQ. CDR3 length equals 15 residues. The CDR3 DNA reads TGTGCCAGCAGCTTAGCGACACAAATCGATTCACCCCTCCACTTT. Translation gives CASSLATQIDSPLHF. Full variable domain (rest looked up from reference TRBV7-6 and TRBJ1-6): GAGVSQSPRYKVTKRGQDVALRCDPISGHVSLYWYRQALGQGPEFLTYFNYEAQQDKSGLPNDRFSAERPEGSISTLTIQRTEQRDSAMYRCASSLATQIDSPLHFGNGTRLTVT.

The chain carries TRBV15 and TRBJ2-3, with 7 bases matching TRBD2. The CDR3 is 15 residues long. With 6 bases clipped from V and 1 base from J, the junction kept 7 bases outside the gene matches. Germline CDR1 reads LNHNV; CDR2 reads YYDKDF (reference sequence). The CDR3 bases are TGTGCCACCAGGCTAGAGCGGGGAGGCACAGATACGCAGTATTTT. As protein: CATRLERGGTDTQYF.

This sequence joins TRBV4-1 and TRBJ2-3; tentatively, D is TRBD2 (6 bases). This CDR3 is built from 14 residues. V was shortened by 2 bases and J by 2 bases, with 8 bases between the two germline ends. Germline lookup yields CDR1 MGHRA and CDR2 YSYEKL. CDR3 in DNA: TGCGCCAGCAGCCAAAGCGGGTCCACAGATACGCAGTATTTT. This encodes CASSQSGSTDTQYF.

The rearrangement uses TRBV4-3 and TRBJ1-4, with 10 nucleotides matching TRBD1. V was clipped by 2 bases and J by 6 bases; unmatched bases: 9. Germline values: CDR1 LGHNA, CDR2 YSLEER. The CDR3 is 17 residues long. The CDR3 sequence: CASSQRIRGTGDEKLFF. The CDR3 coding sequence is TGCGCCAGCAGCCAAAGAATAAGGGGGACAGGGGATGAAAAACTGTTTTTT.

This clone was recorded a few times. V usage is TRBV6-6 and J usage is TRBJ1-6; tentative D call: TRBD1 (6 bases). This CDR3 is built from 14 residues. CDR1 is MNHNY and CDR2 is SVGAGI in the germline V gene (reference sequence). The V end was cut by 6 bases, the J end by 9 bases, with 15 bases between. This chain's CDR3 is CASRSGQKRSPLHF. The CDR3 DNA is TGTGCCAGCAGATCGGGACAAAAACGTTCACCCCTCCACTTT.

V gene TRBV4-1 combines with J gene TRBJ2-5; D possibly corresponds to TRBD2 (7 bases). CDR1 MGHRA and CDR2 YSYEKL come from the germline V gene. The CDR3 spans 15 residues. With 0 bases removed from V and 4 bases from J, the gap between germline ends came to 12 bases. The CDR3 DNA follows: TGCGCCAGCAGCCAAGATTTCGGGGGGCGAGAGACCCAGTACTTC. Its protein is CASSQDFGGRETQYF.